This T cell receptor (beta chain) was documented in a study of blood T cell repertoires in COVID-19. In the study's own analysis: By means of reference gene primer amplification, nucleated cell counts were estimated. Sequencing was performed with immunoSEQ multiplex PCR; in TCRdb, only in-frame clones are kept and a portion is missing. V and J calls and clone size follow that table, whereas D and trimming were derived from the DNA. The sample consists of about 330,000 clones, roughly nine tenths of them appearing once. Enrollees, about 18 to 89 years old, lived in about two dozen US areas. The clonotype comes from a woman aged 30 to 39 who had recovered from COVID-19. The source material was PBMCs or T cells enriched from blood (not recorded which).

The CDR3 region is CASSESNSPLHF. CDR3 coding DNA: TGTGCCAGCAGCGAGTCGAATTCACCCCTCCACTTT. The chain links TRBV6-5 to TRBJ1-6; the D is unclear. The V end lost 6 bases, the J end lost 7 bases, and 7 bases lay between the germline ends. Germline V gives CDR1 MNHEY, CDR2 SVGAGI. This CDR3 region has 12 residues.